The 25 T cell receptor beta chains given below trace back to one sample, sequenced in a study of T cell responses to AZD1222 COVID-19 vaccine. The protocol was immunoSEQ multiplex PCR, while the TCRdb copy is restricted to in-frame clones and leaves out a portion. The table lists some 200,000 clones, approximately 89% of them singletons, with 3% to 3.5% in the top ten. This sample comprised peripheral blood, obtained 28 days after the second AZD1222 dose. The receptors here all came from an adult who received the AZD1222 COVID-19 vaccine.

The chain employs TRBV21-1 and TRBJ2-5; the table assigns TRBD2, which was not confirmed against the DNA. TRBV21-1 is an annotated pseudogene. The CDR3 consists of 21 residues. This CDR3 is CASSKALAGGPWSHQQETQYF. Here the CDR3 DNA reads TGTGCCAGCAGCAAAGCCCTAGCGGGAGGGCCTTGGTCTCACCAACAAGAGACCCAGTACTTC.

The chain uses TRBV6-1 and TRBJ1-2; no clear D gene. Trimming removed 3 bases at V and 3 bases at J, with 17 bases between. CDR1 and CDR2 (germline): MNHNS, SASEGT. This CDR3 has 16 amino acids. In nucleotides, the CDR3 is TGTGCCAGCAGTGACATTAGTATAGGCCCTGACTATGGCTACACCTTC. It is translated as CASSDISIGPDYGYTF.

The chain carries TRBV5-5 and TRBJ1-2; D perhaps matches TRBD1 (5 bases). V was clipped by 1 base and J by 5 bases, with 24 bases between them. Germline V gives CDR1 SGHKS, CDR2 YYEKEE (reference sequence). CDR3 length: 18 residues. CDR3 DNA: TGTGCCAGCAGCTTGTCGGGGATTCGGGACTCTGTATATTATGGCTACACCTTC. This translates into CASSLSGIRDSVYYGYTF.

The V call is TRBV10-3, the J call TRBJ2-7; the D is unclear. The V gene's germline CDR1 is ENHRY and CDR2 SYGVKD. Trimming removed 0 bases from V and 2 bases from J, with 8 bases in between. The CDR3 length is 14 residues. The CDR3 nucleotides are TGTGCCATCAGTGAGTCCGCAATGCCCTACGAGCAGTACTTC. It is translated as CAISESAMPYEQYF.

The chain combines TRBV11-3 with TRBJ2-2; TRBD1 is a possible D gene (6 bases). This CDR3 contains 19 residues. V was clipped by 1 base and J by 2 bases, with 20 bases between them. From germline, CDR1 is SGHNT and CDR2 YENEEA. The CDR3: CASSLGGLSLDINTGELFF. CDR3 sequence (DNA): TGTGCCAGCAGCTTAGGGGGGCTATCCCTCGACATAAACACCGGGGAGCTGTTTTTT.

The chain recombines TRBV30 with TRBJ1-5, with D perhaps TRBD1 (6 bases). Looked up from germline, CDR1 is GTSNPN and CDR2 is SVGIG (reference sequence). V was trimmed by 1 base and J by 6 bases, leaving 22 bases between them. The CDR3 is made up of 17 amino acids. CDR3 loop: CAWSGTHLGRGIQPQHF. In DNA, the CDR3 is TGTGCCTGGAGTGGAACCCACCTCGGCAGGGGCATTCAGCCCCAGCATTTT.

This chain links TRBV4-1 with TRBJ2-3; D may correspond to TRBD1 or TRBD2 (5 bases each). Trimming stripped 0 bases from V and 8 bases from J, with 12 bases between. CDR1 MGHRA and CDR2 YSYEKL come from the germline V gene. CDR3 length equals 14 residues. The CDR3 is CASSQDPVGGTQYF. Here the CDR3 DNA reads TGCGCCAGCAGCCAAGATCCGGTTGGGGGTACGCAGTATTTT.

This clone was picked up one time. V is TRBV6-5 and J is TRBJ2-1, with TRBD1 matching 8 bases. From germline, CDR1 is MNHEY and CDR2 SVGAGI. The trim removed 9 bases at V and 4 bases at J, leaving 2 bases unmatched. This CDR3 has 12 residues. This CDR3 reads CASWTGYNEQFF. The CDR3 DNA is TGTGCCAGTTGGACAGGGTACAATGAGCAGTTCTTC.

This clone was counted only a few times. The chain is built from TRBV19 and TRBJ1-4; possibly TRBD1 for D (5 bases). The germline CDR1 and CDR2 sequences are LNHDA and SQIVND (reference sequence). This CDR3 contains 16 residues. Trimming stripped 4 bases from V and 9 bases from J, with 21 bases between. This chain's CDR3 is CASSSAGTHGTKKLFF. In DNA, the CDR3 is TGTGCCAGTAGTAGCGCGGGGACTCATGGTACGAAAAAACTGTTTTTT.

This sequence joins TRBV13 and TRBJ2-1; 9 bases line up with TRBD2. Losses at the gene ends were 5 bases for V and 2 bases for J; bases not matched to a gene: 10. This CDR3 has 17 residues. The germline V gene encodes CDR1 PRHDT and CDR2 FYEKMQ (reference sequence). The CDR3 is CASSPEMREGPYNEQFF. In DNA, the CDR3 is TGTGCCAGCAGCCCCGAGATGCGGGAGGGCCCCTACAATGAGCAGTTCTTC.

This chain joins TRBV10-3 and TRBJ2-7; no firm D call. CDR3 length equals 15 residues. Per germline, CDR1 ENHRY and CDR2 SYGVKD. V was trimmed by 4 bases and J by 5 bases, leaving 18 bases between them. The CDR3 nucleotides read TGTGCCATCAGTGCTAAGGGTAGGGAATCCCACGAGCAGTACTTC. Translated, it gives CAISAKGRESHEQYF.

This sequence joins TRBV4-1 and TRBJ1-1; TRBD1 agrees at 8 bases. Germline values: CDR1 MGHRA, CDR2 YSYEKL. The CDR3 is made up of 14 amino acids. J lost 5 bases, V lost 0 bases, and 2 bases had no gene match. CDR3 region: CASSQDRGLTEAFF. The CDR3 coding sequence is TGCGCCAGCAGCCAAGACAGGGGGCTTACTGAAGCTTTCTTT.

The genes are TRBV29-1 and TRBJ2-7; D is uncertain. The CDR3 consists of 12 residues. The V gene lost 0 bases and the J gene lost 3 bases, with 6 bases spanning the gap. Germline V gene sequence: CDR1 SQVTM, CDR2 ANQGSEA. The DNA for the CDR3 is TGCAGCGTTGAAGAACCCAGCTACGAGCAGTACTTC. This codes for CSVEEPSYEQYF.

The gene calls are TRBV4-1 and TRBJ1-2; 7 nucleotides align to TRBD1. CDR3 size: 15 residues. From germline, CDR1 is MGHRA and CDR2 YSYEKL. Losses at the gene ends were 3 bases for V and 7 bases for J; bases not matched to a gene: 11. CDR3 bases: TGCGCCAGCAGCCAGCCGATACAGGGGAAGGGTGGCTACACCTTC. Encoded protein: CASSQPIQGKGGYTF.

The V call is TRBV3-1 (or the pseudogene TRBV3-2), the J call TRBJ2-4; possible D gene TRBD2, 6 bases. V was pared by 0 bases and J by 2 bases, with 11 bases between. CDR3 size: 16 residues. Germline V lookup: CDR1 LGHDT, CDR2 YNNKEL (reference sequence). The CDR3 sequence is CASSQDRGGPKNIQYF. In DNA, the CDR3 is TGTGCCAGCAGCCAAGATCGGGGAGGCCCCAAAAACATTCAGTACTTC.

The rearrangement joins TRBV3-1 (or the pseudogene TRBV3-2) to TRBJ2-7, with TRBD2 matching over 13 bases. After removal of 3 bases from V and 7 bases from J, the junction contained 9 bases not matched to a gene. Germline V gene lookup returns CDR1 LGHDT and CDR2 YNNKEL (reference sequence). The CDR3 length is 16 residues. The CDR3 loop reads CASSHGWTSGRGEQYF. The CDR3 region has the DNA TGTGCCAGCAGCCATGGTTGGACTAGCGGGAGAGGGGAGCAGTACTTC.

This chain connects TRBV28 to TRBJ1-5; 8 bases are shared with TRBD1. Trimming cost V 5 bases and J 1 base; bases outside gene matches: 10. Germline CDR1 is MDHEN and CDR2 is SYDVKM. The CDR3 has 17 amino acids. The CDR3 bases are TGTGCCAGCAGTACTCGGACAGGGATGGAGAGCAATCAGCCCCAGCATTTT. Amino acid sequence: CASSTRTGMESNQPQHF.

The chain uses TRBV7-9 and TRBJ2-7, with a tentative D call TRBD1 (6 bases). V lost 2 bases, J lost 0 bases, and 17 bases lay in between. Per germline, CDR1 SEHNR and CDR2 FQNEAQ (reference sequence). CDR3 length equals 17 residues. The CDR3 DNA sequence: TGTGCCAGCAGCTTACCCCGAGACAGGACCACCTCCTACGAGCAGTACTTC. Its translation: CASSLPRDRTTSYEQYF.

The chain combines TRBV4-3 with TRBJ2-7; D unclear. V lost 0 bases to trimming and J lost 3 bases, with 6 bases between them. The length of the CDR3 is 13 residues. The V gene's germline CDR1 is LGHNA and CDR2 YSLEER. CDR3 coding DNA: TGCGCCAGCAGCCAAGATAGGCTCTACGAGCAGTACTTC. Translation: CASSQDRLYEQYF.

V usage is TRBV7-8 and J usage is TRBJ2-2; TRBD2 matches 9 bases. The CDR3 runs 15 residues. Germline lookup yields CDR1 SGHVS and CDR2 FQNEAQ. The trim removed 7 bases at V and 0 bases at J, leaving 3 bases unmatched. CDR3 loop: CASKIAGANTGELFF. CDR3 DNA: TGTGCCAGCAAGATAGCGGGGGCGAACACCGGGGAGCTGTTTTTT.

This clone appeared a single time. This sequence joins TRBV14 and TRBJ1-1; TRBD1 matches 7 bases. V lost 5 bases and J lost 7; bases outside the gene matches: 4. Germline CDR1 and CDR2: SGHDN and FVKESK. The CDR3 totals 12 residues. The CDR3 is CASSLGQLEAFF. The CDR3 DNA sequence: TGTGCCAGCAGCTTGGGACAGCTTGAAGCTTTCTTT.

The J gene is TRBJ1-3, the V gene TRBV27; TRBD1 matches at 10 bases. The CDR3 is 15 amino acids. CDR1 is MNHEY, CDR2 SMNVEV, per germline (reference sequence). After removal of 5 bases from V and 4 bases from J, the junction contained 5 bases not matched to a gene. Written as DNA, the CDR3 is TGTGCCAGCAGTCATGACAGGGGGCTAGGAAACACCATATATTTT. As protein: CASSHDRGLGNTIYF.

Comments on this clone: The identical CDR3 is also encoded by other nucleotide sequences in the sample. V is TRBV10-3 and J is TRBJ2-7; 9 bases agree with TRBD1. The CDR3 totals 14 residues. The V gene's germline CDR1 is ENHRY and CDR2 SYGVKD. Germline trimming cut 4 bases from V and 2 bases from J; bases unmatched to any gene: 3. CDR3 protein: CAISGTGAPYEQYF. DNA of the CDR3: TGTGCCATCAGTGGGACAGGGGCTCCCTACGAGCAGTACTTC.

This chain links TRBV4-2 with TRBJ1-1; the D is unclear. CDR1 and CDR2 (germline): LGHNA, YNFKEQ. V was cut by 1 base and J by 11 bases, with 14 bases left in between. The CDR3 has 13 residues. CDR3 nucleotide sequence: TGTGCCAGCAGCCAAGTCCAGGCCTTTGGTGCTTTCTTT. Translated: CASSQVQAFGAFF.

The rearrangement links TRBV10-2 to TRBJ2-7, with 8 bases fitting TRBD2. This CDR3 is 15 amino acids long. V lost 7 bases, J lost 4 bases, and 12 bases stayed unmatched. Germline CDR1 is WSHSY and CDR2 is SAAADI. DNA for the CDR3: TGCGCCAGCATCTCCGGGAGGGCCATAGTATACGAGCAGTACTTC. The encoded protein is CASISGRAIVYEQYF.